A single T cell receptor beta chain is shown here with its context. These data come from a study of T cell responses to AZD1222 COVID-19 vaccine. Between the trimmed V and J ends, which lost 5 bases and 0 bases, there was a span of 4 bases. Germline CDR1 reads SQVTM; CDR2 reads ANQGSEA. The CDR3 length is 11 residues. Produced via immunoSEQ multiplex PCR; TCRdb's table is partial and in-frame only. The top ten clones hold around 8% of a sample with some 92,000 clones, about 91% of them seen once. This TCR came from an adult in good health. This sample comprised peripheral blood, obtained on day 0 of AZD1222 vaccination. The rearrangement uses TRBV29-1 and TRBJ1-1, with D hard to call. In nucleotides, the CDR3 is TGCAGCGTTAATATGAACACTGAAGCTTTCTTT. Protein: CSVNMNTEAFF.